The rows below give T cell receptor beta chains drawn from one sample of a study of cytomegalovirus exposure and HLA in healthy donors. Clones were read by immunoSEQ multiplex PCR, and TCRdb kept only the in-frame ones, dropping some. The sample yields some 160,000 clones, around 72% seen once. Sequenced input: PBMCs. Receptors originate from a man aged 40-50 years in good health and CMV-seronegative. The CDR3 runs from the conserved cysteine through the conserved F or W. A D gene is named only where the DNA matches it firmly. Expanded clones get a size class; other rows say once, few or many, or leave the size out.

>TRBV18|TRBJ2-1|TRBD2|few
TGTGCCAGCTCAGAACTAGCGGAAATCTACAATGAGCAGTTCTTC
CASSELAEIYNEQFF
>TRBV2|TRBJ2-7|TRBD2|-
TGTGCCAGCAGGCCCAATACTAGCGGGGGCTACGAGCAGTACTTC
CASRPNTSGGYEQYF
>TRBV5-5|TRBJ2-5|TRBD1|few
TGTGCCAGCGGAACAGGGGCTGGAGAGACCCAGTACTTC
CASGTGAGETQYF
>TRBV6-5|TRBJ2-7|TRBD1|-
TGTGCCAGCAGTCGGGACAGAACCTACGAGCAGTACTTC
CASSRDRTYEQYF
>TRBV2|TRBJ2-7|TRBD2|-
TGTGCCAGCAGTCCCCGGACTAGCGGGAGCTCCTACGAGCAGTACTTC
CASSPRTSGSSYEQYF
>TRBV9|TRBJ2-7|TRBD1|few
TGTGCCAGCAGCGTTAAGGGACAGGGCTACGAGCAGTACTTC
CASSVKGQGYEQYF
>TRBV7-3|TRBJ2-1|TRBD2|-
TGTGCCAGCAGCAGCGGGGCCCCCGGGAATGAGCAGTTCTTC
CASSSGAPGNEQFF
>TRBV6-1|TRBJ2-5|-|-
TGTGCCAGCAGTAACCTTGGGGGGCGGGAGGAGACCCAGTACTTC
CASSNLGGREETQYF
>TRBV14|TRBJ2-7|TRBD1|few
TGTGCCAGCAGCCCCTCCGGACAGGGTTCCTACGAGCAGTACTTC
CASSPSGQGSYEQYF
>TRBV28|TRBJ2-7|-|once
TGTGCCAGCAGTCCCCGAGGGAGGATAAGCTACGAGCAGTACTTC
CASSPRGRISYEQYF
>TRBV29-1|TRBJ2-1|TRBD2|few
TGCAGCGTTGAAGAGGGAGCTAGCGGGGTATACAATGAGCAGTTCTTC
CSVEEGASGVYNEQFF
>TRBV5-1|TRBJ1-1|-|-
TGCGCCAGCAGCTTGGCCTTGGCGGACACTGAAGCTTTCTTT
CASSLALADTEAFF
>TRBV2|TRBJ1-4|TRBD1|few
TGTGCCAGCAACAGGGGGCAAGAAAAACTGTTTTTT
CASNRGQEKLFF
>TRBV27|TRBJ1-1|TRBD1|-
TGTGCCAGCAGTGACCCAGGGGGCAGGGTGAACACTGAAGCTTTCTTT
CASSDPGGRVNTEAFF
>TRBV27|TRBJ2-1|TRBD1|-
TGTGCCAGCAGTTCTGACAGGGGTCCCTACAATGAGCAGTTCTTC
CASSSDRGPYNEQFF
>TRBV30|TRBJ2-7|-|-
TGTGCCTGGAGTCCCCGTCGGGGCGAGCAGTACTTC
CAWSPRRGEQYF
>TRBV25-1|TRBJ2-1|-|-
TGTGCCAGCAGTGAATATGGGGACGGGGGTGAGCAGTTCTTC
CASSEYGDGGEQFF
>TRBV30|TRBJ2-1|TRBD2|few
TGTGCCTGGAGTGGTCCCGGGGGGGGCTCCTACAATGAGCAGTTCTTC
CAWSGPGGGSYNEQFF
>TRBV7-2|TRBJ2-1|-|-
TGTGCCAGCAGCTTAAACATGGCGGTCTCCTACAATGAGCAGTTCTTC
CASSLNMAVSYNEQFF
>TRBV11-2|TRBJ2-1|-|-
TGTGCCAGCAGCTTATTCGGCGGGGGCCGCTACAATGAGCAGTTCTTC
CASSLFGGGRYNEQFF
>TRBV9|TRBJ1-4|-|few
TGTGCCAGCAGCGGGGGGGAGGGCCTCGATGAAAAACTGTTTTTT
CASSGGEGLDEKLFF
>TRBV6-1|TRBJ2-5|TRBD1|once
TGTGCCAGCAGTGAAGGTCCCAGGGGGCGCGTGTGGGAGACCCAGTACTTC
CASSEGPRGRVWETQYF
>TRBV2|TRBJ1-1|TRBD1|-
TGTGCCAGCAGGGGGGACAGGGGGCGGACTGAAGCTTTCTTT
CASRGDRGRTEAFF
>TRBV2|TRBJ2-1|TRBD2|-
TGTGCCAGCAGTGAAGCGCTTCTAGCGGGAGGAACGAATGAGCAGTTCTTC
CASSEALLAGGTNEQFF
>TRBV7-9|TRBJ2-1|TRBD2|-
TGTGCCAGCAGCTTACTCGGACTAGACAATGAGCAGTTCTTC
CASSLLGLDNEQFF
>TRBV27|TRBJ2-7|-|-
TGTGCCAGCAGTTCTCACAGGGGGGGGGAGCAGTACTTC
CASSSHRGGEQYF